This T cell receptor beta chain was captured in a study of beta chain features in type 1 diabetes (dated by TCRdb to the late 2010s). Regarding the complete study: Patients and healthy donors did not differ in mean age, gender distribution, total cell number or subset yield. In the study, TCRB repertoires of sorted circulating CD4+ T cell subsets from recently diagnosed type 1 diabetes patients were compared with those of matched healthy donors. Naive and central memory subsets were obtained from all 30 or so donors, but regulatory and stem cell-like memory subsets were isolated from only 8 patients and roughly eight healthy donors. Across all samples, fewer than 130 million sorted cells were examined, and cell number per subset correlated strongly with RNA yield. Overall study results and their limits: Because the HLA sub-analyses included only small numbers of individuals, any influence of HLA type on TCRB rearrangement was left unresolved. Patients with type 1 diabetes made fewer insertions and deleted more nucleotides at VDJ recombination sites, implying thymic rearrangement abnormalities. The naive, central memory and regulatory TCRB repertoires appeared to resemble one another more closely among patients than among healthy donors. Shorter templates might be favored by PCR, yet because patient and control samples were amplified and corrected together, any such skew would affect both groups equally. Because cDNA rather than genomic DNA was sequenced, highly expressing activated cells could have been over-represented, although no difference in activation and CD3 levels was found between groups. Type 1 diabetes patients showed a moderate but significant shortening of TCRB CDR3 length in all four CD4+ subsets.

Concerning this clone itself: The antigen it binds to is not known. Base qualities are missing; no much larger clone stands one base away.

Trimming costs V 2 bases and J 0 bases, and their ends lie 8 bases apart. Based on the germline V gene, the CDR1 and CDR2 sequences are SGHTA and FQGTGA. The CDR3 goes from the cysteine to the phenylalanine over 15 residues. CDR3 DNA only is kept here, 45 bases in frame from base 1. Each donor gave one peripheral blood draw, averaging approximately 0.11 L, which was collected into heparinised tubes. Naive, central memory, regulatory and stem cell-like memory CD4+ T cells were sorted on a BD FACSAria II using a panel including CD45RO, CCR7, CD25, CD127, CD95 and CD27. A purity above 95% was achieved for all sorted populations. PBMCs were separated immediately by Lymphoprep density gradient centrifugation and were stained directly, without being cultured. So that batch effects would be minimized, each experiment stained and sorted samples in pairs, pairing one healthy donor with one patient. The High Capacity cDNA Reverse Transcription Kit was used to reverse transcribe all of the isolated RNA, meaning that expressed TCRB transcripts were what got sequenced. Naive, central memory and regulatory T cell samples underwent deep immunoSEQ sequencing, averaging approximately 3.3 million total reads per sample. Sorted cells were lysed in RLT buffer and RNA was extracted with DNase-treated RNeasy Micro or Mini kits, depending on cell number. Each cell subset was processed on its own to prevent cross-contamination, while patient and healthy donor samples were processed together. The immunoSEQ multiplex PCR was used to amplify TCRB sequences from cDNA, generating 87-bp fragments that spanned the CDR3 region. Amplicons were sequenced on the Illumina HiSeq platform. The authors' pipeline ran thus. Synthetic template baselines were used to correct PCR bias computationally, reads within Hamming distance 2 were collapsed together, and singletons that could not be merged were discarded. Reads were aligned against IMGT to assign V, D and J genes, CDR3 length and insertions or deletions at six rearrangement sites. Within each subset, clonotype counts were normalized to sorted cell number, and only after that were true diversity and Gini coefficients computed with the tcR R package. Repertoire sharing was quantified using the overlap coefficient calculated on TCRB nucleotide sequences. Out-of-frame TCRB sequences from naive cells were analyzed to stand in for the pre-selection repertoire. As stored in TCRdb, this immuneACCESS dataset retains in-frame rearrangements with V and J assigned. A fraction of the clones does not appear; measured against another copy, unresolved V genes explain less than half of the discrepancy, and the remainder lacks a known reason. V and J calls and clone size follow that table, whereas D and trimming were derived from the DNA. Across this sample there are 300,000 to 400,000 clones, with roughly 12% seen only once. The biggest ten clones account for 0.017% of the sample.

The sample was naive CD4+ T cells from blood. This specimen's cell subset or site label, interpreted: true naive CD4+ T cells. The chain employs TRBV7-3 and TRBJ2-1; the D segment cannot be called with confidence. The TCR comes from a young man in good health. The CDR3: CASSLLLSSYNEQFF. The bases are TGTGCCAGCAGCTTATTATTGAGCTCCTACAATGAGCAGTTCTTC.